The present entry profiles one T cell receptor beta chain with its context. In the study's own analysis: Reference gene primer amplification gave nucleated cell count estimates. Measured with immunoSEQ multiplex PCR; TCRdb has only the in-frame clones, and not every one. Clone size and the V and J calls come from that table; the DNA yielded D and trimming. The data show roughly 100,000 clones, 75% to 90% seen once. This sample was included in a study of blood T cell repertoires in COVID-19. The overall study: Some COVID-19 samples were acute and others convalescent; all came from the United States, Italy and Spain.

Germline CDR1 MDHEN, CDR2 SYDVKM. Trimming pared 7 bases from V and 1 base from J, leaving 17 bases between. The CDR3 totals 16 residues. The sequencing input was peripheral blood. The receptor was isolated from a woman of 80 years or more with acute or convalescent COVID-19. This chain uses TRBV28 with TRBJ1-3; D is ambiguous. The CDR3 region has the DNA TGTGCCAGCACCGATCCCCCCGGAGGGTCTGGAAACACCATATATTTT. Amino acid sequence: CASTDPPGGSGNTIYF.